This TCR beta chain was retrieved from a study of T-cell reconstitution after alpha-beta-depleted transplantation in children. A TCRbeta library incorporating unique molecular identifiers was prepared. MiXCR was run by TCRdb on the PCR reads, yielding one entry per CDR3 protein. The table has about 690,000 distinct CDR3 sequences, approximately 16% seen once. The sample consisted of PBMCs from the stem cell graft donor, taken from the stem cell graft. The TCR originated in a human donor who donated a stem cell graft to a child with acute myeloid leukemia.

Written as DNA, the CDR3 is TGTGCCAGCAGCGAGGTCAATGAGCAGTTCTTC. This sequence encodes CASSEVNEQFF. The chain joins TRBV7-9 to TRBJ2-1, with unresolved D. The length of the CDR3 is 11 residues. Trimming took 5 bases from V and 6 from J, leaving 5 bases between them. The germline V gene encodes CDR1 SEHNR and CDR2 FQNEAQ (reference sequence).